This T cell receptor (beta chain) was sequenced in a study of shared clonotypes between healthy human individuals. The sorted-subset replicate PCRs were given 150 to 250 ng DNA, which is approximately 30,000 T cell genomes. The data were produced by immunoSEQ multiplex PCR, yet TCRdb's version contains in-frame clones alone and is incomplete. Seen here are about 610,000 clones, around 97% observed once, and the top ten hold 0.057%. The V gene end was trimmed by 3 bases and the J gene end by 7 bases; junction bases not matched to a gene: 12. Germline V CDR1 and CDR2: MDHEN, SYDVKM. This CDR3 is 16 amino acids long.

This receptor was taken from a woman under 40 in good health. This sequence joins TRBV28 and TRBJ1-5, with 7 bases matching TRBD1. The sequenced material came from naive CD4+ T cells sorted from blood. Subset here: CD45RA+ positively selected. The chain's CDR3 is CASSFRDRVLHQPQHF. CDR3 in DNA: TGTGCCAGCAGTTTCCGTGACAGGGTACTTCACCAGCCCCAGCATTTT.